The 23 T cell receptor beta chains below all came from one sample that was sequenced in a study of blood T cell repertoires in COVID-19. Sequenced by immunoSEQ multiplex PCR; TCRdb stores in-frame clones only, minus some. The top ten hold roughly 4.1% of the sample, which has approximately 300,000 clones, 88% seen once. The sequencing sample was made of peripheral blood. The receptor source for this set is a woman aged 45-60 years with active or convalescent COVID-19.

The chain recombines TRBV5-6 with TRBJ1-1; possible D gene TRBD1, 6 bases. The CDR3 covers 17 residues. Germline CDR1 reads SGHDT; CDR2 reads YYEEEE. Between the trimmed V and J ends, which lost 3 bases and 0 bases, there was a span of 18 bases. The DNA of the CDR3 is TGTGCCAGCAGCTACCAAAGGGGGAGGGCCCTGAACACTGAAGCTTTCTTT. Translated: CASSYQRGRALNTEAFF. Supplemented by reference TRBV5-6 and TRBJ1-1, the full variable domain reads DAGVTQSPTHLIKTRGQQVTLRCSPKSGHDTVSWYQQALGQGPQFIFQYYEEEERQRGNFPDRFSGHQFPNYSSELNVNALLLGDSALYLCASSYQRGRALNTEAFFGQGTRLTVV.

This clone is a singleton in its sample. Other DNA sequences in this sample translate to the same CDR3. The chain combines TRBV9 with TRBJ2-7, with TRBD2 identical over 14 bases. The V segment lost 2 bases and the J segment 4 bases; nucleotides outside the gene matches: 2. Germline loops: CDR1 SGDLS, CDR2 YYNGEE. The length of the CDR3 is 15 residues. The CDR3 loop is CASSVGTSGSYEQYF. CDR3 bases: TGTGCCAGCAGCGTCGGGACTAGCGGGAGTTACGAGCAGTACTTC.

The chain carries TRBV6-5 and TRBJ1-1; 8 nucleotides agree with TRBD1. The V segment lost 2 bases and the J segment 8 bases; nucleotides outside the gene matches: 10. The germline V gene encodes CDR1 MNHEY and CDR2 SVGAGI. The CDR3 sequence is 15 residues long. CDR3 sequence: CASSYRSGGFPEAFF. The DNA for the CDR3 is TGTGCCAGCAGTTACCGGTCAGGGGGCTTTCCCGAAGCTTTCTTT.

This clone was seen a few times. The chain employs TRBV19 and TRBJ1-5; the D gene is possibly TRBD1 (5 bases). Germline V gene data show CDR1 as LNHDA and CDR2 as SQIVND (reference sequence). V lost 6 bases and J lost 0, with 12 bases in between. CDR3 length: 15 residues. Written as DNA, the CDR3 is TGTGCCAGTAGCCAAGACGGGGGTAGCAATCAGCCCCAGCATTTT. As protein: CASSQDGGSNQPQHF.

The CDR3 bases are TGTGCCAGCACCACACGGACTAGCGGGATCCATGAGCAGTTCTTC. As protein: CASTTRTSGIHEQFF. The rearrangement uses TRBV28 and TRBJ2-1, with 12 bases that match TRBD2. This CDR3 has 15 residues. V gave up 7 bases and J gave up 8 bases; unmatched junction bases: 9. Germline CDR1 MDHEN, CDR2 SYDVKM. Filled out from reference TRBV28 and TRBJ2-1, the complete variable domain reads DVKVTQSSRYLVKRTGEKVFLECVQDMDHENMFWYRQDPGLGLRLIYFSYDVKMKEKGDIPEGYSVSREKKERFSLILESASTNQTSMYLCASTTRTSGIHEQFFGPGTRLTVL.

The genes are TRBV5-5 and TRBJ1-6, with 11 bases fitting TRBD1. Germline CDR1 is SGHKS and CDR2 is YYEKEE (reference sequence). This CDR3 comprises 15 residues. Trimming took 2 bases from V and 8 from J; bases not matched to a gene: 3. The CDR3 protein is CASSFPGQGDSPLHF. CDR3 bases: TGTGCCAGCAGCTTCCCGGGACAGGGGGATTCACCCCTCCACTTT.

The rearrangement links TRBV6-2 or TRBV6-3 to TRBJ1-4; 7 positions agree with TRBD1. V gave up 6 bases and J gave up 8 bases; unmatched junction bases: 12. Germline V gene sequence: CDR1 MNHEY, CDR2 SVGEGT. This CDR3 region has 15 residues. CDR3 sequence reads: CASSHWAGGMEKLFF. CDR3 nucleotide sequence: TGTGCCAGCAGCCACTGGGCAGGGGGGATGGAAAAACTGTTTTTT.

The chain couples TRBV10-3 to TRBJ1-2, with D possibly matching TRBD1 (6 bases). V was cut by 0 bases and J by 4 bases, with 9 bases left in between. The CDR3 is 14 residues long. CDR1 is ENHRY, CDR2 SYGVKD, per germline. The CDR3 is CAISESTGPYGYTF. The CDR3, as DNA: TGTGCCATCAGTGAGTCGACAGGTCCCTATGGCTACACCTTC.

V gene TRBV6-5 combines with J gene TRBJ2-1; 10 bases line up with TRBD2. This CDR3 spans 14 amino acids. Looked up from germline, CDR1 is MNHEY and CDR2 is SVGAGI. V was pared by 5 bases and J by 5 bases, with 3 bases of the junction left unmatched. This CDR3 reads CASSTSGEDNEQFF. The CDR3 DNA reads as TGTGCCAGCAGTACTAGCGGGGAAGACAATGAGCAGTTCTTC.

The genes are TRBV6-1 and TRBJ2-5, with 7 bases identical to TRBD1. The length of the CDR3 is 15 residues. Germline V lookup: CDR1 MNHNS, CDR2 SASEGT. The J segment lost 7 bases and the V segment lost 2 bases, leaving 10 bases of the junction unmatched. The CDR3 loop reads CASSEIDRALGTQYF. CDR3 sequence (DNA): TGTGCCAGCAGTGAAATCGACAGGGCCCTGGGGACCCAGTACTTC.

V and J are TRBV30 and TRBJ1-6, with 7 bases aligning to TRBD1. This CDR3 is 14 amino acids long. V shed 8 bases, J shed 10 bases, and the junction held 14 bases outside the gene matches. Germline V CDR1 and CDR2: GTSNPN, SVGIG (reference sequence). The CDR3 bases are TGTGCCACCGATTATGGGACAGTAGGCTCACCCCTCCACTTT. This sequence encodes CATDYGTVGSPLHF.

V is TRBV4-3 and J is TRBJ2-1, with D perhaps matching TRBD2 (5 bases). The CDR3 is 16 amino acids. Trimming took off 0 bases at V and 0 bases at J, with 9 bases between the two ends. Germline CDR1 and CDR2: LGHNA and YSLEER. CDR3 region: CASSQDEGISYNEQFF. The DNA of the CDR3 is TGCGCCAGCAGCCAAGATGAGGGAATCTCCTACAATGAGCAGTTCTTC.

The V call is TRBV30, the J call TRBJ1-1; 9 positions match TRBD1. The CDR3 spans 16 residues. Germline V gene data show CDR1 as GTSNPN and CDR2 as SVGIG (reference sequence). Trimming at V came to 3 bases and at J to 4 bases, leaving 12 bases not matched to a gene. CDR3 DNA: TGTGCCTGGAGCCACGGACAGGGGCGAGTCAGCACTGAAGCTTTCTTT. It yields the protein CAWSHGQGRVSTEAFF.

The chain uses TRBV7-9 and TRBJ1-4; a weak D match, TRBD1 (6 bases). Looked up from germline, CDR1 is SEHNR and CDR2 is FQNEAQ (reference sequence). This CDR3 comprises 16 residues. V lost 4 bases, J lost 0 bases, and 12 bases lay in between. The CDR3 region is CASSSDSPPTNEKLFF. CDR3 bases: TGTGCCAGCAGCTCGGACAGTCCGCCAACTAATGAAAAACTGTTTTTT. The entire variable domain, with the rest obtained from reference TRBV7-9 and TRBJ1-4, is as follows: DTGVSQNPRHKITKRGQNVTFRCDPISEHNRLYWYRQTLGQGPEFLTYFQNEAQLEKSRLLSDRFSAERPKGSFSTLEIQRTEQGDSAMYLCASSSDSPPTNEKLFFGSGTQLSVL.

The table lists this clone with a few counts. The CDR3 DNA reads TGTGCCAGCAGTAGGGGACAGGACCACACCGGGGAGCTGTTTTTT. It yields the protein CASSRGQDHTGELFF. The chain carries TRBV6-5 and TRBJ2-2; 8 bases agree with TRBD1. J gave up 3 bases and V 5 bases, and 5 bases lay outside the gene matches. This CDR3 comprises 15 residues. The germline V gene encodes CDR1 MNHEY and CDR2 SVGAGI.

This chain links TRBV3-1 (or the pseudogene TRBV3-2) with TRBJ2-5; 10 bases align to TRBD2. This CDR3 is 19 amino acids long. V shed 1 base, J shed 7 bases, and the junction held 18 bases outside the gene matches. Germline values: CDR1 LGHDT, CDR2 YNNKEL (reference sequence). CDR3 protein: CASSQVPGGTSGIRGTQYF. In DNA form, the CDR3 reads TGTGCCAGCAGCCAAGTTCCGGGGGGAACTAGCGGGATCCGCGGGACCCAGTACTTC.

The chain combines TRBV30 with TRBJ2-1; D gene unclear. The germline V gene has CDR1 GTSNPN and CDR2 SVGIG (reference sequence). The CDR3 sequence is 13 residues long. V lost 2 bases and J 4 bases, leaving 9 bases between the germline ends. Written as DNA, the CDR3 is TGTGCCTGGAGTCCCCGCGCGTACAATGAGCAGTTCTTC. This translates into CAWSPRAYNEQFF.

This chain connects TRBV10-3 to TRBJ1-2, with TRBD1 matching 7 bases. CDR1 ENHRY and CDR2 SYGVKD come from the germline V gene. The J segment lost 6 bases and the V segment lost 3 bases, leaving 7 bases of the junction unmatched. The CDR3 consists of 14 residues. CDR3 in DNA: TGTGCCATCAGTGATAGGCGACAGGGAGATGGCTACACCTTC. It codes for CAISDRRQGDGYTF.

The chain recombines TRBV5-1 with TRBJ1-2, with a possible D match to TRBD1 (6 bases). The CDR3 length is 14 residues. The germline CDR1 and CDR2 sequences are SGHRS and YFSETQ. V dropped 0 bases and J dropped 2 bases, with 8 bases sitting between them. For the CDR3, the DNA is TGCGCCAGCAGCTTGGCCGGACAGAACTATGGCTACACCTTC. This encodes CASSLAGQNYGYTF.

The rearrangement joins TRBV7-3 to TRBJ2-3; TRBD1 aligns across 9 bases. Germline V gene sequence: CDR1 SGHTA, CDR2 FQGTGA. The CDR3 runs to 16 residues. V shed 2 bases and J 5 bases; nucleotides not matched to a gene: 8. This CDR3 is CASSLSYRGPKDTQYF. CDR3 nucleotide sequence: TGTGCCAGCAGCTTATCCTACAGGGGGCCAAAAGATACGCAGTATTTT.

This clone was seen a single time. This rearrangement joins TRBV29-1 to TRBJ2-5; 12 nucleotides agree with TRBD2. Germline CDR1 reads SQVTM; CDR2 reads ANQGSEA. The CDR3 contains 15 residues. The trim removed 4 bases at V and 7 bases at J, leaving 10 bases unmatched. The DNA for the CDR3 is TGCAGCGTTGTTTCCTGGACTAGCGGGGTCAGGACCCAGTACTTC. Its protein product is CSVVSWTSGVRTQYF.

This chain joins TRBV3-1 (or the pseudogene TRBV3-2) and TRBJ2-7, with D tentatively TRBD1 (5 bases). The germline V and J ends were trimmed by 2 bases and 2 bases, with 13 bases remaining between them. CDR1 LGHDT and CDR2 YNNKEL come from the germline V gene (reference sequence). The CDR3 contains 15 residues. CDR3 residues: CASSQTSRQTYEQYF. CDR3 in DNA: TGTGCCAGCAGCCAAACCTCCAGACAGACCTACGAGCAGTACTTC.

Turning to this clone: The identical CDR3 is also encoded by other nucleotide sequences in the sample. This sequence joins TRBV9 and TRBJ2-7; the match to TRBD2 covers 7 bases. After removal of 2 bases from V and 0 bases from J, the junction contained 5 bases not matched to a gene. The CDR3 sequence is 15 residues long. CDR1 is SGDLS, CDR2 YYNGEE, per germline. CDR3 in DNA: TGTGCCAGCAGCGTGTCGGGGGGAAGCTCCTACGAGCAGTACTTC. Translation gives CASSVSGGSSYEQYF.